A single sample is the source of the 24 T cell receptor beta chains below, sequenced in a study of response to subunit inactivated influenza vaccine. TCRdb re-derived calls from the RT-PCR reads in MiXCR, one entry per CDR3 protein. The sample carries a few hundred thousand distinct CDR3 sequences, 20% to 25% recorded once. Sequencing used PBMCs from blood, obtained about 20 months after vaccination. These receptors all stem from a man between 50 and 69 years old who received an inactivated influenza vaccine.

Note on this clonotype: A much larger clone sits a single nucleotide away, making a read error possible. J is TRBJ1-1 and V is TRBV6-2 or TRBV6-3; 9 bases match TRBD1. The germline V gene has CDR1 MNHEY and CDR2 SVGEGT. This CDR3 has 16 amino acids. The CDR3 region is CASSYIIGTGNSEAFF. CDR3 coding DNA: TGTGCCAGCAGTTATATCATAGGGACAGGGAACAGTGAAGCTTTCTTT.

CDR3 in amino acids: CASRPLTSEGSYNEQFF. The CDR3 nucleotides read TGTGCCAGCAGACCACTCACTAGCGAAGGCTCCTACAATGAGCAGTTCTTC. The chain couples TRBV12-3 or TRBV12-4 to TRBJ2-1; TRBD2 matches 7 bases. The CDR3 extends over 17 amino acids. Germline trimming cut 6 bases from V and 0 bases from J; bases unmatched to any gene: 11.

The chain carries TRBV5-5 and TRBJ1-3; D is ambiguous. Germline assignment: CDR1 SGHKS and CDR2 YYEKEE (reference sequence). This CDR3 has 15 residues. With 2 bases removed from V and 0 bases from J, the gap between germline ends came to 9 bases. In DNA form, the CDR3 reads TGTGCCAGCAGCTTCGGCCTCGCCTCTGGAAACACCATATATTTT. Protein sequence: CASSFGLASGNTIYF.

This clonotype showed up many times. The genes are TRBV6-2 or TRBV6-3 and TRBJ1-5, with 8 bases that match TRBD1. Unmatched junction bases numbered 7, after V lost 6 bases and J lost 0 bases. In germline, CDR1 is MNHEY, CDR2 SVGEGT. The CDR3 has 16 amino acids. In DNA, the CDR3 is TGTGCCAGCAGCTCGTTAACAGGGGGTAGCAATCAGCCCCAGCATTTT. Amino acid sequence: CASSSLTGGSNQPQHF.

A word on this clonotype: One end of the junction does not line up with germline, which may come from a read error. The chain recombines TRBV10-3 with TRBJ2-2, with 7 bases that match TRBD1. Germline CDR1 is ENHRY and CDR2 is SYGVKD. The length of the CDR3 is 16 residues. CDR3 in DNA: TGTGCCATCAGTGAGTCCCCGACAGGGAACCCCGGGGAGCTGTTTTTT. Amino acid sequence: CAISESPTGNPGELFF.

In its sample, this clonotype was seen a few times. V is TRBV12-3 or TRBV12-4 and J is TRBJ2-3; 9 nucleotides line up with TRBD2. The ends lost 6 bases at V and 1 base at J; junction bases unmatched: 5. This CDR3 is built from 15 residues. This chain's CDR3 is CASRRGLAGTDTQYF. CDR3 DNA sequence: TGTGCCAGCAGGCGGGGACTAGCCGGCACAGATACGCAGTATTTT.

As for this clonotype: At one end, the junction sequence differs from germline, possibly due to a read error. The chain combines TRBV6-2 or TRBV6-3 with TRBJ2-1, with 9 bases that match TRBD2. CDR1 is MNHEY, CDR2 SVGEGT, per germline. The CDR3 loop spans 15 amino acids. The CDR3 is CATRGGLASYSEQFF. CDR3 in DNA: TGTGCCACCAGGGGGGGACTAGCCTCCTACAGTGAGCAGTTCTTC.

This clonotype has more than one count but fewer than ten. This rearrangement joins TRBV12-3 or TRBV12-4 to TRBJ2-2, with 7 bases lining up with TRBD1. V gave up 7 bases and J gave up 4 bases; unmatched junction bases: 12. There are 16 residues in the CDR3. The CDR3 nucleotides read TGTGCCAGCACCCCCCGACAGGGTCCCTCCACCGGGGAGCTGTTTTTT. As protein: CASTPRQGPSTGELFF.

This clonotype was counted between two and nine times. This chain connects TRBV4-2 to TRBJ2-1; TRBD1 might be the D (5 bases). Germline V gene sequence: CDR1 LGHNA, CDR2 YNFKEQ. CDR3 size: 15 residues. V gave up 4 bases and J gave up 4 bases, with 14 bases separating them. CDR3 in DNA: TGTGCCAGCAGCCGAACCGACTCAGGGTACAATGAGCAGTTCTTC. As protein: CASSRTDSGYNEQFF.

The chain combines TRBV18 with TRBJ2-2; D not resolved. Germline V gene data show CDR1 as KGHSH and CDR2 as LQKENI. The V end lost 1 base, the J end lost 10 bases, and 10 bases lay between the germline ends. This CDR3 has 13 amino acids. This CDR3 reads CASSPRTVTELFF. The CDR3 DNA follows: TGTGCCAGCTCACCACGGACCGTCACGGAGCTGTTTTTT.

Only a few counts were recorded for this clonotype. This chain uses TRBV11-2 with TRBJ2-1; no reliable D call. The germline V gene encodes CDR1 SGHAT and CDR2 FQNNGV. V lost 6 bases and J lost 4, with 7 bases in between. The CDR3 spans 12 residues. The CDR3 region is CASRSEYNEQFF. CDR3 sequence (DNA): TGTGCCAGCAGGTCTGAGTACAATGAGCAGTTCTTC. Full variable domain (remainder filled in from reference TRBV11-2 and TRBJ2-1): EAGVAQSPRYKIIEKRQSVAFWCNPISGHATLYWYQQILGQGPKLLIQFQNNGVVDDSQLPKDRFSAERLKGVDSTLKIQPAKLEDSAVYLCASRSEYNEQFFGPGTRLTVL.

This clonotype occurred many times. V and J are TRBV15 and TRBJ1-2; weak D call: TRBD1 (5 bases). CDR1 LNHNV and CDR2 YYDKDF come from the germline V gene (reference sequence). Trimming removed 4 bases from V and 1 base from J, with 7 bases in between. CDR3 length equals 13 residues. In DNA form, the CDR3 reads TGTGCCACCAGCATAGACAGTAACTATGGCTACACCTTC. Translating gives CATSIDSNYGYTF.

The chain has TRBV20-1 and TRBJ2-3; possibly TRBD2 for D (5 bases). The CDR3 has 11 residues. Per germline, CDR1 DFQATT and CDR2 SNEGSKA (reference sequence). V was pared by 6 bases and J by 6 bases, with 10 bases between. The CDR3 DNA follows: TGCAGTGCACCGTTAGCGGATACGCAGTATTTT. This encodes CSAPLADTQYF.

This clonotype came up a few times. This chain joins TRBV13 and TRBJ2-1; 9 bases match TRBD1. The ends lost 0 bases at V and 10 bases at J; junction bases unmatched: 10. The CDR3 totals 16 residues. Germline V lookup: CDR1 PRHDT, CDR2 FYEKMQ (reference sequence). The CDR3 region is CASSLGGQGRRLEQFF. CDR3 DNA: TGTGCCAGCAGCTTAGGAGGACAGGGGCGGCGGTTGGAGCAGTTCTTC.

This clonotype was detected only a few times. The chain joins TRBV4-2 to TRBJ1-2, with unresolved D. Between the trimmed V and J ends, which lost 1 base and 3 bases, there was a span of 15 bases. The CDR3 extends over 16 amino acids. The germline gives CDR1 LGHNA, CDR2 YNFKEQ. CDR3 residues: CASSQVGRVSDYGYTF. DNA for the CDR3: TGTGCCAGCAGCCAAGTGGGCCGAGTCTCGGACTATGGCTACACCTTC.

A few counts support this clonotype. This chain joins TRBV30 and TRBJ1-3; D unresolved. The CDR3 totals 15 residues. Trimming shortened V by 2 bases and J by 0 bases, and 11 bases separated the two germline ends. Germline values: CDR1 GTSNPN, CDR2 SVGIG (reference sequence). CDR3 region: CAWSRPGDSGNTIYF. CDR3 bases: TGTGCCTGGAGTAGGCCGGGAGACTCTGGAAACACCATATATTTT.

The chain combines TRBV15 with TRBJ1-2; D possibly corresponds to TRBD1 (5 bases). CDR3 length: 13 residues. Per the germline V gene, CDR1 is LNHNV and CDR2 is YYDKDF (reference sequence). Deletions cut 1 base from V and 5 bases from J, with 8 bases between. The CDR3 region has the DNA TGTGCCACCAGCAGAGGGGGCCTGTATGGCTACACCTTC. Its protein is CATSRGGLYGYTF.

There are many counts of this clonotype. The chain joins TRBV12-3 or TRBV12-4 to TRBJ1-2; possibly TRBD1 for D (5 bases). This CDR3 region has 13 residues. With 6 bases removed from V and 4 bases from J, the gap between germline ends came to 12 bases. Here the CDR3 DNA reads TGTGCCAGCAGCCCGTCGGGGGGCTATGGCTACACCTTC. This translates into CASSPSGGYGYTF.

The V gene is TRBV3-1, the J gene TRBJ2-7; 8 bases align to TRBD2. V lost 1 base to trimming and J lost 3 bases; unmatched junction nucleotides: 2. Germline assignment: CDR1 LGHDT and CDR2 YNNKEL (reference sequence). The CDR3 sequence is 14 residues long. DNA of the CDR3: TGTGCCAGCAGCCAAGGGACTAGCTACTACGAGCAGTACTTC. Its translation: CASSQGTSYYEQYF.

The chain joins TRBV7-2 to TRBJ1-1; D is ambiguous. In germline, CDR1 is SGHTA, CDR2 FQGNSA. V gave up 5 bases and J gave up 4 bases, with 20 bases separating them. CDR3 size: 16 residues. CDR3 region: CASSKGLFSHPTEAFF. The CDR3 bases are TGTGCCAGCAGCAAAGGACTCTTCAGTCACCCCACTGAAGCTTTCTTT. The full variable domain, completed using reference TRBV7-2 and TRBJ1-1, is GAGVSQSPSNKVTEKGKDVELRCDPISGHTALYWYRQSLGQGLEFLIYFQGNSAPDKSGLPSDRFSAERTGGSVSTLTIQRTQQEDSAVYLCASSKGLFSHPTEAFFGQGTRLTVV.

The rearrangement joins TRBV7-9 to TRBJ2-3; D tentatively fits TRBD1 or TRBD2 (6 bases each). Germline CDR1 and CDR2: SEHNR and FQNEAQ (reference sequence). The CDR3 consists of 14 residues. With 4 bases removed from V and 1 base from J, the gap between germline ends came to 9 bases. CDR3 amino acids: CASSSRGGTDTQYF. The CDR3 coding sequence is TGTGCCAGCAGCTCTAGGGGGGGCACAGATACGCAGTATTTT.

This clonotype was seen more than once but under ten times. V gene TRBV5-6 combines with J gene TRBJ1-1; no clear D gene. V shed 1 base and J shed 7 bases, with 11 bases lying between them. The CDR3 covers 13 residues. Looked up from germline, CDR1 is SGHDT and CDR2 is YYEEEE. The CDR3 DNA follows: TGTGCCAGCAGCTTGATAGAGGGAAGTGAAGCTTTCTTT. Translated, it gives CASSLIEGSEAFF.

This clonotype occurred many times. This chain joins TRBV4-2 and TRBJ1-1, with 7 bases aligning to TRBD1. CDR3 length: 14 amino acids. The trim removed 0 bases at V and 6 bases at J, leaving 4 bases unmatched. In germline, CDR1 is LGHNA, CDR2 YNFKEQ. The CDR3 DNA reads TGTGCCAGCAGCCAAGAGACAGGGTCGGCTGAAGCTTTCTTT. It codes for CASSQETGSAEAFF.

In its sample, this clonotype was seen many times. V is TRBV5-1 and J is TRBJ1-1; perhaps TRBD1 as D (5 bases). Trimming left V 4 bases short and J 0 bases short, with 10 bases between. The V gene's germline CDR1 is SGHRS and CDR2 YFSETQ. The CDR3 is 14 residues long. This CDR3 is CASSNQDMNTEAFF. CDR3 nucleotide sequence: TGCGCCAGCAGCAATCAGGACATGAACACTGAAGCTTTCTTT.